A single sample is the source of the 27 T cell receptor beta chains below, sequenced in a study of memory CD4+ T cells and cytomegalovirus serostatus. Clones were sequenced by immunoSEQ multiplex PCR, and TCRdb holds only the in-frame ones, with some missing. The sample consists of tens of thousands of clones, less than 85% of them appearing once. The sort gate was single viable CD3+CD4+CD8-CD45RO+ cells for memory CD4+ T cells. The source material was memory CD4+ T cells from blood. These receptor sequences come from an adult in good health and CMV-seronegative.

The genes are TRBV4-1 and TRBJ2-1; TRBD2 matches at 9 bases. Germline values: CDR1 MGHRA, CDR2 YSYEKL. J gave up 4 bases and V 3 bases, and 7 bases lay outside the gene matches. This CDR3 region has 16 residues. In DNA, the CDR3 is TGCGCCAGCAGCCAGAATCTAGCGGGGCATTACAATGAGCAGTTCTTC. Translated, it gives CASSQNLAGHYNEQFF.

The chain carries TRBV2 and TRBJ2-7; 7 nucleotides agree with TRBD1. After removal of 6 bases from V and 0 bases from J, the junction contained 5 bases not matched to a gene. The CDR3 is 14 residues long. Germline lookup yields CDR1 SNHLY and CDR2 FYNNEI. This chain's CDR3 is CASRGTANSYEQYF. The CDR3 region has the DNA TGTGCCAGCAGGGGGACAGCTAACTCCTACGAGCAGTACTTC.

The CDR3: CASSPRRQVTGELFF. The CDR3, as DNA: TGTGCCAGCAGCCCTCGGAGGCAGGTCACCGGGGAGCTGTTTTTT. The rearrangement uses TRBV7-2 and TRBJ2-2; possible D gene TRBD2, 5 bases. Germline V gives CDR1 SGHTA, CDR2 FQGNSA. The length of the CDR3 is 15 residues. Trimming left V 5 bases short and J 4 bases short, with 14 bases between.

The rearrangement links TRBV7-2 to TRBJ1-4; the match to TRBD1 covers 7 bases. The CDR3 runs to 13 residues. The junction had 4 bases not matched to a gene; V was cut back by 4 bases and J by 8 bases. Germline CDR1 is SGHTA and CDR2 is FQGNSA. CDR3 nucleotides: TGTGCCAGCAGCTCCGGGACAGAAGAAAAACTGTTTTTT. Amino acid sequence: CASSSGTEEKLFF.

The gene calls are TRBV5-1 and TRBJ2-5, with no clear D. Per the germline V gene, CDR1 is SGHRS and CDR2 is YFSETQ. The V and J ends lost 3 bases and 5 bases respectively, with 8 bases between them. The CDR3 runs to 12 residues. The CDR3 reads CASSSPWETQYF. CDR3 bases: TGCGCCAGCAGCTCCCCTTGGGAGACCCAGTACTTC. Based on the CDR3 plus reference TRBV5-1 and TRBJ2-5, the full variable domain is KAGVTQTPRYLIKTRGQQVTLSCSPISGHRSVSWYQQTPGQGLQFLFEYFSETQRNKGNFPGRFSGRQFSNSRSEMNVSTLELGDSALYLCASSSPWETQYFGPGTRLLVL.

The CDR3 nucleotides are TGTGCCAGCAGACAGGGTCCAACCTACAATGAGCAGTTCTTC. Its protein product is CASRQGPTYNEQFF. The rearrangement joins TRBV2 to TRBJ2-1; D might be TRBD1 (6 bases). Deletions cut 6 bases from V and 2 bases from J, with 11 bases between. CDR3 length: 14 residues. From germline, CDR1 is SNHLY and CDR2 FYNNEI. The complete variable domain, with remaining parts taken from reference TRBV2 and TRBJ2-1, reads EPEVTQTPSHQVTQMGQEVILRCVPISNHLYFYWYRQILGQKVEFLVSFYNNEISEKSEIFDDQFSVERPDGSNFTLKIRSTKLEDSAMYFCASRQGPTYNEQFFGPGTRLTVL.

This clone has only a few counts. The chain has TRBV7-6 and TRBJ1-2; TRBD1 agrees at 10 bases. Trimming at V came to 4 bases and at J to 9 bases, leaving 5 bases not matched to a gene. Germline lookup yields CDR1 SGHVS and CDR2 FNYEAQ. There are 13 residues in the CDR3. The CDR3 DNA sequence: TGTGCCAGCAGCTCGGGACAGGGGAAGAGCTACACCTTC. This sequence encodes CASSSGQGKSYTF.

The rearrangement links TRBV5-1 to TRBJ2-5; D is possibly TRBD2 (5 bases). Germline CDR1 reads SGHRS; CDR2 reads YFSETQ. This CDR3 spans 15 amino acids. Between the trimmed V and J ends, which lost 0 bases and 6 bases, there was a span of 15 bases. CDR3 residues: CASSLDSGRVQTQYF. The CDR3 region has the DNA TGCGCCAGCAGCTTGGATTCGGGGAGAGTACAGACCCAGTACTTC.

The chain carries TRBV7-2 and TRBJ2-7; 7 positions match TRBD2. J was trimmed by 3 bases and V by 3 bases; bases with no gene match: 2. The CDR3 is made up of 13 amino acids. The V gene's germline CDR1 is SGHTA and CDR2 FQGNSA. CDR3: CASSFASGYEQYF. The CDR3 DNA sequence: TGTGCCAGCAGCTTTGCTAGCGGCTACGAGCAGTACTTC.

The chain recombines TRBV30 with TRBJ1-4; TRBD1 matches at 11 bases. The CDR3 contains 14 residues. Looked up from germline, CDR1 is GTSNPN and CDR2 is SVGIG (reference sequence). V trimming: 2 bases; J trimming: 7 bases; junction bases outside the gene matches: 3. The CDR3 reads CAWSRDRGSEKLFF. CDR3 nucleotide sequence: TGTGCCTGGAGTCGGGACAGGGGGAGTGAAAAACTGTTTTTT.

The chain carries TRBV11-2 and TRBJ1-2; no firm D call. The V gene lost 5 bases and the J gene lost 8 bases, with 15 bases spanning the gap. CDR3 length equals 13 residues. Germline V gene sequence: CDR1 SGHAT, CDR2 FQNNGV. The CDR3 spells CASSPYTGRGYTF. CDR3 nucleotides: TGTGCCAGCAGCCCTTATACTGGGCGAGGCTACACCTTC.

The rearrangement joins TRBV7-9 to TRBJ2-5, with 9 bases aligning to TRBD2. Germline V gene lookup returns CDR1 SEHNR and CDR2 FQNEAQ (reference sequence). The CDR3 spans 16 residues. Trimming took 5 bases from V and 2 from J; bases not matched to a gene: 9. As DNA, the CDR3 is TGTGCCAGCAGCCGCCTTCCGACTAGCGGTCAAGAGACCCAGTACTTC. Amino acids: CASSRLPTSGQETQYF. The whole variable domain, remainder taken from reference TRBV7-9 and TRBJ2-5, is DTGVSQNPRHKITKRGQNVTFRCDPISEHNRLYWYRQTLGQGPEFLTYFQNEAQLEKSRLLSDRFSAERPKGSFSTLEIQRTEQGDSAMYLCASSRLPTSGQETQYFGPGTRLLVL.

The rearrangement joins TRBV28 to TRBJ2-1; 12 nucleotides match TRBD2. V lost 5 bases, J lost 10 bases, and 6 bases stayed unmatched. This CDR3 has 14 residues. Germline-derived CDR1 and CDR2 are MDHEN and SYDVKM. DNA of the CDR3: TGTGCCAGCAGTCTAGCGGGAGGGGGCCGCGAGCAGTTCTTC. It yields the protein CASSLAGGGREQFF.

This clone was counted a few times. The chain uses TRBV7-8 and TRBJ1-5, with TRBD1 matching over 9 bases. The trim removed 5 bases at V and 2 bases at J, leaving 7 bases unmatched. Germline V gene data show CDR1 as SGHVS and CDR2 as FQNEAQ. This CDR3 region has 16 residues. Here the CDR3 DNA reads TGTGCCAGCAGCACACTCAACAGGGGGCGCAATCAGCCCCAGCATTTT. This codes for CASSTLNRGRNQPQHF.

This clone was observed once. This rearrangement joins TRBV19 to TRBJ2-2; 8 nucleotides line up with TRBD1. Germline V gene sequence: CDR1 LNHDA, CDR2 SQIVND (reference sequence). With 3 bases clipped from V and 3 bases from J, the junction kept 3 bases outside the gene matches. The CDR3 totals 15 residues. CDR3 nucleotide sequence: TGTGCCAGTAGTATCAGGGGGCCCGACACCGGGGAGCTGTTTTTT. Translating it yields CASSIRGPDTGELFF.

The chain recombines TRBV25-1 with TRBJ2-1; D remains ambiguous. This CDR3 region has 11 residues. Trimming cost V 6 bases and J 1 base, with 1 base left between them. Germline V gene data show CDR1 as MGHDK and CDR2 as SYGVNS. The chain's CDR3 is CASRSYNEQFF. The CDR3 DNA is TGTGCCAGCAGATCCTACAATGAGCAGTTCTTC.

V is TRBV14 and J is TRBJ2-7, with 12 bases that match TRBD2. The junction had 5 bases not matched to a gene; V was cut back by 0 bases and J by 2 bases. CDR3 length equals 17 residues. Germline CDR1 and CDR2: SGHDN and FVKESK. This CDR3 reads CASSQDLGLAGPYEQYF. In nucleotides, the CDR3 is TGTGCCAGCAGCCAAGATCTTGGACTAGCGGGACCCTACGAGCAGTACTTC.

This clone showed up just a few times. The genes are TRBV5-5 and TRBJ1-1; a weak D match, TRBD1 (6 bases). This CDR3 is 12 amino acids long. Looked up from germline, CDR1 is SGHKS and CDR2 is YYEKEE (reference sequence). The V and J ends lost 0 bases and 9 bases respectively, with 9 bases between them. For the CDR3, the DNA is TGTGCCAGCAGCTTGGGACAGGCGCAAGCTTTCTTT. It codes for CASSLGQAQAFF.

The chain carries TRBV6-6 and TRBJ1-5, with D perhaps matching TRBD1 (6 bases). The V gene's germline CDR1 is MNHNY and CDR2 SVGAGI (reference sequence). The CDR3 extends over 16 amino acids. V shed 6 bases and J shed 9 bases, with 24 bases lying between them. CDR3 region: CASSPRGRGTITPQHF. The DNA for the CDR3 is TGTGCCAGCAGCCCGAGGGGCAGGGGTACGATCACGCCCCAGCATTTT.

The chain recombines TRBV5-1 with TRBJ2-7; the D call may be TRBD1 or TRBD2 (5 bases each). The V gene's germline CDR1 is SGHRS and CDR2 YFSETQ. V was trimmed by 5 bases and J by 1 base, leaving 19 bases between them. The CDR3 is made up of 16 amino acids. The CDR3 bases are TGCGCCAGCAGACACTATTACGGGACCCGGTCCTACGAGCAGTACTTC. Residues: CASRHYYGTRSYEQYF.

The V gene is TRBV5-1, the J gene TRBJ1-1, with D unclear. Looked up from germline, CDR1 is SGHRS and CDR2 is YFSETQ. V lost 0 bases and J 1 base, leaving 7 bases between the germline ends. The length of the CDR3 is 14 residues. The CDR3 sequence: CASSLGTSNTEAFF. Written as DNA, the CDR3 is TGCGCCAGCAGCTTGGGGACCTCGAACACTGAAGCTTTCTTT.

V is TRBV6-5 and J is TRBJ1-6, with 7 bases lining up with TRBD1. Per germline, CDR1 MNHEY and CDR2 SVGAGI. The length of the CDR3 is 14 residues. The V and J ends lost 4 bases and 8 bases, in that order; junction bases with no gene match: 5. The CDR3: CASSSGTVYSPLHF. The CDR3 DNA reads as TGTGCCAGCAGTTCTGGGACAGTCTATTCACCCCTCCACTTT.

CDR3 residues: CASSQAGTLQETQYF. CDR3 bases: TGCGCCAGCAGCCAAGCCGGGACACTCCAAGAGACCCAGTACTTC. The chain combines TRBV4-1 with TRBJ2-5; weak D call: TRBD1 (6 bases). The CDR3 runs 15 residues. V was clipped by 1 base and J by 1 base, with 10 bases between them. Germline assignment: CDR1 MGHRA and CDR2 YSYEKL.

The chain joins TRBV2 to TRBJ1-5; maybe TRBD1 (5 bases). The CDR3 is made up of 13 amino acids. Germline V CDR1 and CDR2: SNHLY, FYNNEI. V was clipped by 6 bases and J by 3 bases, with 9 bases between them. CDR3 nucleotides: TGTGCCAGCAGGACAGTCCTCAATCAGCCCCAGCATTTT. The encoded protein is CASRTVLNQPQHF.

This rearrangement joins TRBV7-2 to TRBJ1-6, with 7 bases lining up with TRBD1. CDR3 size: 13 residues. Trimming took 11 bases from V and 7 from J; bases not matched to a gene: 8. Germline V gene sequence: CDR1 SGHTA, CDR2 FQGNSA. In DNA, the CDR3 is TGTGCCGGGGGACCGGGACAGAATTCACCCCTCCACTTT. It encodes CAGGPGQNSPLHF.

The rearrangement links TRBV18 to TRBJ1-3; D uncertain. The CDR3 extends over 13 amino acids. Deletions cut 2 bases from V and 2 bases from J, with 4 bases between. Germline assignment: CDR1 KGHSH and CDR2 LQKENI. The DNA for the CDR3 is TGTGCCAGCTCACCAGGGGCTGGAAACACCATATATTTT. Its protein product is CASSPGAGNTIYF.

V and J are TRBV5-4 and TRBJ1-2; 7 nucleotides align to TRBD1. The junction had 3 bases not matched to a gene; V was cut back by 1 base and J by 3 bases. The germline gives CDR1 SGHNT, CDR2 YYREEE (reference sequence). The CDR3 spans 14 residues. CDR3 in DNA: TGTGCCAGCAGCTTGAAGGGGGCGGACTATGGCTACACCTTC. Its protein product is CASSLKGADYGYTF.